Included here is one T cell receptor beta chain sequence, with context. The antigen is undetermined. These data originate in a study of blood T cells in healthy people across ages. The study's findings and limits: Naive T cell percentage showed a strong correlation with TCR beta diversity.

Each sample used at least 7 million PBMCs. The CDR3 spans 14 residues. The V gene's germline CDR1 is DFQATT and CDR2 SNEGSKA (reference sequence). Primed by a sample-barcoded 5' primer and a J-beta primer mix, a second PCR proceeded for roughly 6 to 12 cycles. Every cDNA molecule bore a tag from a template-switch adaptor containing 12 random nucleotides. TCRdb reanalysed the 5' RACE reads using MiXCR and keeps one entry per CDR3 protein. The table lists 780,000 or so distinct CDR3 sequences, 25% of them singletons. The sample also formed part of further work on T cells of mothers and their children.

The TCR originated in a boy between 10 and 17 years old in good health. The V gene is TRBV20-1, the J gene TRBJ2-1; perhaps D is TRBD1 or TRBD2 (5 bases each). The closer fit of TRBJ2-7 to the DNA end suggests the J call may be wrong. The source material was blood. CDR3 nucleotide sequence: TGCAGTGCTAGCCCCGGGACCACGAGTTACGAGCAGTACTTC. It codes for CSASPGTTSYEQYF.